The text below deals with one T cell receptor (beta chain). This sample is drawn from a study of T cells after yellow fever vaccination. TCRdb itself ran the 5' RACE reads through MiXCR, one entry per CDR3 protein. Here the sample spans hundreds of thousands of distinct CDR3 sequences, around 20% being singletons. Germline CDR1 SGHRS, CDR2 YFSETQ. The CDR3 sequence is 13 residues long. Trimming took off 2 bases at V and 4 bases at J, with 8 bases between the two ends. Sample: PBMCs, taken before the yellow fever booster vaccination. V usage is TRBV5-1 and J usage is TRBJ2-3; D call uncertain. This receptor was obtained from a man between 18 and 29 years old who received the YFV17D yellow fever vaccine. The CDR3 DNA is TGCGCCAGCAGCTTTGCGGCATCAGATACGCAGTATTTT. It codes for CASSFAASDTQYF. Full variable domain (remainder filled in from reference TRBV5-1 and TRBJ2-3): KAGVTQTPRYLIKTRGQQVTLSCSPISGHRSVSWYQQTPGQGLQFLFEYFSETQRNKGNFPGRFSGRQFSNSRSEMNVSTLELGDSALYLCASSFAASDTQYFGPGTRLTVL.